The 27 T cell receptor beta chains given below trace back to one sample, sequenced in a study of CD8+ T cells in alopecia areata. Treatment here: oral pan-JAK inhibitor, 5-10 mg twice daily. Reverse transcribed after extraction, RNA yielded cDNA as the sequencing template. Libraries were prepared by immunoSEQ multiplex PCR; TCRdb keeps only in-frame clonotypes and omits some of them. The repertoire holds about 210,000 clones, with roughly 66% as singletons. The specimen comprised CD4+ T cells sorted from blood, sampled at week 44, from a patient treated with tofacitinib. The source is a human donor with alopecia areata.

Of note for this clone: This specimen includes other DNA sequences encoding the same CDR3. The chain links TRBV29-1 to TRBJ1-1; the D is unclear. The germline V gene has CDR1 SQVTM and CDR2 ANQGSEA. There are 13 residues in the CDR3. Trimming shortened V by 1 base and J by 0 bases, and 6 bases separated the two germline ends. The CDR3 protein is CSVEGRLNTEAFF. The CDR3 DNA reads as TGCAGCGTTGAAGGCAGACTGAACACTGAAGCTTTCTTT.

This rearrangement joins TRBV7-6 to TRBJ2-1; D might be TRBD1 (6 bases). Trimming removed 1 base at V and 3 bases at J, with 19 bases between. Germline loops: CDR1 SGHVS, CDR2 FNYEAQ. This CDR3 contains 18 residues. The CDR3 loop is CASSLVGGHMNLYNEQFF. The DNA of the CDR3 is TGTGCCAGCAGCTTAGTAGGGGGTCACATGAATCTCTACAATGAGCAGTTCTTC.

CDR3 residues: CASTRDQSSPLHF. The CDR3 DNA reads as TGTGCCAGCACGAGGGATCAGAGTTCACCCCTCCACTTT. The chain employs TRBV2 and TRBJ1-6; D remains unclear. Trimming pared 7 bases from V and 9 bases from J, leaving 13 bases between. Germline V CDR1 and CDR2: SNHLY, FYNNEI. The length of the CDR3 is 13 residues.

V gene TRBV7-2 combines with J gene TRBJ2-5; D is unresolved. This CDR3 has 14 residues. Germline V gene sequence: CDR1 SGHTA, CDR2 FQGNSA. The ends were cut back, 4 bases at V and 4 bases at J, with 13 bases in the middle. The CDR3 DNA reads TGTGCCAGCAGCTCCCCCCCGATGGGAGAGACCCAGTACTTC. It specifies CASSSPPMGETQYF.

This sequence joins TRBV18 and TRBJ2-7; no definite D call. The CDR3 runs to 16 residues. V was cut by 5 bases and J by 4 bases, with 21 bases left in between. Germline values: CDR1 KGHSH, CDR2 LQKENI. The CDR3 nucleotides are TGTGCCAGCTCAAATGGCCGACAAAGGGTCGGGTACGAGCAGTACTTC. Translation: CASSNGRQRVGYEQYF.

This sequence joins TRBV7-7 and TRBJ2-2; TRBD1 matches at 9 bases. Losses at the gene ends were 5 bases for V and 3 bases for J; bases not matched to a gene: 1. Looked up from germline, CDR1 is SSHAT and CDR2 is FNYEAQ (reference sequence). The CDR3 is 14 amino acids. CDR3 loop: CASSRDRDTGELFF. In nucleotides, the CDR3 is TGTGCCAGCAGCCGGGACAGGGACACCGGGGAGCTGTTTTTT.

The chain couples TRBV11-2 to TRBJ1-6; a weak D match, TRBD1 (6 bases). The V end lost 6 bases, the J end lost 6 bases, and 12 bases lay between the germline ends. The CDR3 sequence is 14 residues long. In germline, CDR1 is SGHAT, CDR2 FQNNGV. In DNA, the CDR3 is TGTGCCAGCAGATTTTGGACAGCTAATTCACCCCTCCACTTT. Translation gives CASRFWTANSPLHF.

The chain joins TRBV5-1 to TRBJ1-1; D gene uncertain. Germline assignment: CDR1 SGHRS and CDR2 YFSETQ. Deletions cut 7 bases from V and 11 bases from J, with 15 bases between. The CDR3 contains 11 residues. The CDR3 sequence: CASADAQRAFF. CDR3 DNA: TGCGCCAGCGCGGATGCCCAGAGGGCTTTCTTT. Full variable domain (rest looked up from reference TRBV5-1 and TRBJ1-1): KAGVTQTPRYLIKTRGQQVTLSCSPISGHRSVSWYQQTPGQGLQFLFEYFSETQRNKGNFPGRFSGRQFSNSRSEMNVSTLELGDSALYLCASADAQRAFFGQGTRLTVV.

V usage is TRBV29-1 and J usage is TRBJ1-2; D not certain. V was shortened by 0 bases and J by 6 bases, with 17 bases between the two germline ends. Germline CDR1 SQVTM, CDR2 ANQGSEA. The CDR3 sequence is 15 residues long. Here the CDR3 DNA reads TGCAGCGTTGAAGATGAGGAGGTTTGGGGTGATGGCTACACCTTC. As protein: CSVEDEEVWGDGYTF.

The chain employs TRBV10-3 and TRBJ2-6, with 7 bases aligning to TRBD1. The V and J ends lost 3 bases and 2 bases, in that order; junction bases with no gene match: 7. The CDR3 runs to 17 residues. Germline V gives CDR1 ENHRY, CDR2 SYGVKD. The CDR3 loop reads CAISDHLDRAGANVLTF. The CDR3 DNA is TGTGCCATCAGTGACCACCTTGACAGGGCTGGGGCCAACGTCCTGACTTTC.

J is TRBJ2-5 and V is TRBV4-3; 14 bases are a match to TRBD2. Germline lookup yields CDR1 LGHNA and CDR2 YSLEER. The J segment lost 1 base and the V segment lost 4 bases, leaving 5 bases of the junction unmatched. This CDR3 has 17 residues. The CDR3 nucleotides read TGCGCCAGCAGCCCCGGGACTAGCGGGGGATTCCAAGAGACCCAGTACTTC. Protein: CASSPGTSGGFQETQYF.

A few counts support this clone. The chain recombines TRBV29-1 with TRBJ1-5; D may be TRBD1 (6 bases). Germline assignment: CDR1 SQVTM and CDR2 ANQGSEA. The CDR3 consists of 14 residues. The V end was cut by 4 bases, the J end by 7 bases, with 17 bases between. The CDR3 region is CSVVLGGSGQPQHF. The CDR3 nucleotides read TGCAGCGTTGTTTTGGGGGGCTCGGGGCAGCCCCAGCATTTT. Full variable domain (remainder filled in from reference TRBV29-1 and TRBJ1-5): SAVISQKPSRDICQRGTSLTIQCQVDSQVTMMFWYRQQPGQSLTLIATANQGSEATYESGFVIDKFPISRPNLTFSTLTVSNMSPEDSSIYLCSVVLGGSGQPQHFGDGTRLSIL.

In DNA form, the CDR3 reads TGTGCCAGCAGCTTAGCAGCGGCCAATTCACCCCTCCACTTT. It codes for CASSLAAANSPLHF. The gene calls are TRBV13 and TRBJ1-6; D is ambiguous. V was cut by 1 base and J by 7 bases, with 8 bases left in between. The germline CDR1 and CDR2 sequences are PRHDT and FYEKMQ (reference sequence). The CDR3 has 14 residues.

This clone was recorded a few times. The chain recombines TRBV10-3 with TRBJ1-6; maybe TRBD1 (5 bases). The germline V and J ends were trimmed by 7 bases and 8 bases, with 15 bases remaining between them. Germline V gives CDR1 ENHRY, CDR2 SYGVKD. The length of the CDR3 is 14 residues. CDR3 nucleotides: TGTGCCATCAATCGGGACTATGGGGATTCACCCCTCCACTTT. Translation gives CAINRDYGDSPLHF.

V is TRBV30 and J is TRBJ2-2; D gene uncertain. This CDR3 contains 13 residues. CDR1 and CDR2 (germline): GTSNPN, SVGIG (reference sequence). Trimming pared 5 bases from V and 5 bases from J, leaving 12 bases between. The CDR3 loop reads CAWLRSQTGELFF. The CDR3 region has the DNA TGTGCCTGGCTCCGAAGCCAGACCGGGGAGCTGTTTTTT.

The chain combines TRBV7-3 with TRBJ2-2; the D is unclear. Trimming took 1 base from V and 5 from J, leaving 5 bases between them. Germline CDR1 and CDR2: SGHTA and FQGTGA. The CDR3 totals 13 residues. The CDR3 region is CASSLSFTGELFF. CDR3 nucleotide sequence: TGTGCCAGCAGCTTAAGCTTTACCGGGGAGCTGTTTTTT.

The J gene is TRBJ2-1, the V gene TRBV5-6; D is perhaps TRBD1 (5 bases). Germline CDR1 is SGHDT and CDR2 is YYEEEE. There are 13 residues in the CDR3. V was shortened by 7 bases and J by 5 bases, with 13 bases between the two germline ends. CDR3 nucleotide sequence: TGTGCCAGCTCGAGGACACCTAACAATGAGCAGTTCTTC. As protein: CASSRTPNNEQFF.

This clone was recorded once. The chain joins TRBV27 to TRBJ2-3, with D possibly being TRBD2 (5 bases). CDR1 and CDR2 from the germline V gene are MNHEY and SMNVEV (reference sequence). V lost 6 bases, J lost 1 base, and 11 bases lay in between. This CDR3 comprises 14 residues. The CDR3 loop is CASSHKRGTDTQYF. For the CDR3, the DNA is TGTGCCAGCAGCCACAAGAGGGGCACAGATACGCAGTATTTT.

V and J are TRBV2 and TRBJ1-5, with 9 bases aligning to TRBD1. V lost 2 bases, J lost 5 bases, and 4 bases stayed unmatched. Germline-derived CDR1 and CDR2 are SNHLY and FYNNEI. The CDR3 runs to 15 residues. The chain's CDR3 is CASSERGDRDQPQHF. CDR3 DNA sequence: TGTGCCAGCAGTGAACGCGGGGACAGGGATCAGCCCCAGCATTTT.

The chain combines TRBV30 with TRBJ1-2; TRBD1 matches at 10 bases. Germline CDR1 is GTSNPN and CDR2 is SVGIG (reference sequence). CDR3 length: 15 amino acids. The junction had 8 bases not matched to a gene; V was cut back by 3 bases and J by 4 bases. The CDR3 sequence: CAWRAGQGFSYGYTF. The CDR3 bases are TGTGCCTGGAGGGCGGGACAGGGGTTCAGCTATGGCTACACCTTC.

The V gene is TRBV11-3, the J gene TRBJ1-6, with D perhaps TRBD1 (6 bases). V was shortened by 2 bases and J by 10 bases, with 12 bases between the two germline ends. CDR1 and CDR2 from the germline V gene are SGHNT and YENEEA. The CDR3 consists of 14 residues. The CDR3 region is CASSLPQGSSPLHF. In DNA form, the CDR3 reads TGTGCCAGCAGCTTACCACAGGGTTCCTCACCCCTCCACTTT.

The J gene is TRBJ1-1, the V gene TRBV27; TRBD1 is a possible D gene (5 bases). CDR3 length equals 15 residues. Germline V gene lookup returns CDR1 MNHEY and CDR2 SMNVEV (reference sequence). Trimming cost V 6 bases and J 4 bases, with 18 bases left between them. CDR3 protein: CASRPDSPKLTEAFF. The DNA for the CDR3 is TGTGCCAGCAGGCCAGACAGCCCCAAACTCACTGAAGCTTTCTTT.

This clone showed up just once. V and J are TRBV7-2 and TRBJ2-7, with 8 bases lining up with TRBD2. Losses at the gene ends were 3 bases for V and 0 bases for J; bases not matched to a gene: 1. There are 14 residues in the CDR3. In germline, CDR1 is SGHTA, CDR2 FQGNSA. The CDR3 region is CASSLSGSSYEQYF. The CDR3 DNA follows: TGTGCCAGCAGCTTGAGCGGGAGCTCCTACGAGCAGTACTTC.

The CDR3, as DNA: TGTGCCTGGAGTTTGCAGATGAACACTGAAGCTTTCTTT. Protein: CAWSLQMNTEAFF. The chain recombines TRBV30 with TRBJ1-1; D ambiguous. This CDR3 is 13 amino acids long. Trimming took off 2 bases at V and 0 bases at J, with 7 bases between the two ends. From germline, CDR1 is GTSNPN and CDR2 SVGIG (reference sequence).

The chain links TRBV19 to TRBJ2-1; D might be TRBD1 or TRBD2, each matching 5 bases. Looked up from germline, CDR1 is LNHDA and CDR2 is SQIVND (reference sequence). This CDR3 contains 13 residues. V lost 3 bases and J lost 4, with 7 bases in between. DNA of the CDR3: TGTGCCAGTAGTATTGGGGGATACAATGAGCAGTTCTTC. Translation gives CASSIGGYNEQFF.

The chain joins TRBV25-1 to TRBJ2-7; D might be TRBD1 (7 bases). The germline CDR1 and CDR2 sequences are MGHDK and SYGVNS. This CDR3 has 15 residues. V shed 3 bases and J shed 3 bases, with 15 bases lying between them. The CDR3 reads CASSEAGQRYYEQYF. The CDR3 DNA sequence: TGTGCCAGCAGTGAGGCGGGACAGAGGTACTACGAGCAGTACTTC.

The V and J genes are TRBV5-1 and TRBJ2-3, with 7 nucleotides matching TRBD1. The J segment lost 5 bases and the V segment lost 0 bases, leaving 6 bases of the junction unmatched. The CDR3 length is 15 residues. Germline loops: CDR1 SGHRS, CDR2 YFSETQ. CDR3 residues: CASSLETGLRDTQYF. Written as DNA, the CDR3 is TGCGCCAGCAGCTTGGAGACAGGGTTGAGAGATACGCAGTATTTT.